What follows is one T cell receptor (beta chain) and its context. Its target is unknown. Naive CD8 cells comprised CD45RO-negative, CCR7-positively selected cells, excluding terminally differentiated effector memory CD45RA+ cells. This sample stems from a study of shared clonotypes between healthy human individuals. Study-level findings and limits: Clonotypes which were not shared had lower generation probabilities than clonotypes that all four donors shared. Generally, naive subsets (rather than memory subsets) showed larger estimated richness.

The CDR3 has 17 amino acids. With V trimmed by 3 bases and J by 0 bases, 6 bases remained unmatched. CDR1 is SNHLY and CDR2 is FYNNEI in the germline V gene. As processed by the authors: ImmunoSEQ junction-only sequences lacked quality scores, so their filtering differed. Measured with immunoSEQ multiplex PCR; TCRdb has only the in-frame clones, and not every one. D and trimming were read from the DNA, whereas the V and J calls and clone size are those reported in that table. The table includes hundreds of thousands of clones, 80% to 95% detected once. V is TRBV2 and J is TRBJ2-3, with 10 bases lining up with TRBD2. The sequenced material came from naive CD8+ T cells sorted from blood. The sequence came from a man aged 25 to 40 in good health. The CDR3 region is CASSDLLAGASTDTQYF. The CDR3 DNA follows: TGTGCCAGCAGTGACCTCCTAGCGGGGGCTAGCACAGATACGCAGTATTTT.